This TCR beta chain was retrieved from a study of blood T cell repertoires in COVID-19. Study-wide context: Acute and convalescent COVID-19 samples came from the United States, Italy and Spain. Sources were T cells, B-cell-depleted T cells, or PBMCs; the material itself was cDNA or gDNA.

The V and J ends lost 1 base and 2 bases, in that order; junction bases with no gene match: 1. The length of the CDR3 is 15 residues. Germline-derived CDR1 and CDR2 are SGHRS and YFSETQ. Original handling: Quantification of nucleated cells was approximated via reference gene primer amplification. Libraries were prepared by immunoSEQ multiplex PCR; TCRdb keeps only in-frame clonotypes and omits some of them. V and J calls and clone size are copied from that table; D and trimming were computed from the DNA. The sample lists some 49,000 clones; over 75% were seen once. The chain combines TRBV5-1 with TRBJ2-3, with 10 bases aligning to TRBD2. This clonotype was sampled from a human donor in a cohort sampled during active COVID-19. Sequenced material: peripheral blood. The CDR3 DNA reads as TGCGCCAGCAGCTTGACTAGCGGGGCCACAGATACGCAGTATTTT. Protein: CASSLTSGATDTQYF.